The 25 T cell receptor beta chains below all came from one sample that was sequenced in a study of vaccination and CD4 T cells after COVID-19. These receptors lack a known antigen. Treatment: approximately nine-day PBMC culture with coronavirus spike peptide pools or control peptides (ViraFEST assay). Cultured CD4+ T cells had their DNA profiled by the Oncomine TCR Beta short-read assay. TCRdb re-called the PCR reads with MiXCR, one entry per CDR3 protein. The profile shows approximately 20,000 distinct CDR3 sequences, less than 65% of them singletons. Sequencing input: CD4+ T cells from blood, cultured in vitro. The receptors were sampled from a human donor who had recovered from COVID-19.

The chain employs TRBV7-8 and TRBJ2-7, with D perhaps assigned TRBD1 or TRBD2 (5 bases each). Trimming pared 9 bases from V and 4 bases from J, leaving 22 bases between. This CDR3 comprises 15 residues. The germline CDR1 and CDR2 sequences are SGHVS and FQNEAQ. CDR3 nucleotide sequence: TGTGCCAGTATGAGGGGTGCTCGGGGAGAATACGAGCAGTACTTC. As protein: CASMRGARGEYEQYF.

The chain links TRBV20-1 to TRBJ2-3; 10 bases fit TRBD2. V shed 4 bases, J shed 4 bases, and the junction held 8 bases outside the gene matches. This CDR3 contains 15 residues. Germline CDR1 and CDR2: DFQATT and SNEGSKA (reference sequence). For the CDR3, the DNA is TGCAGTGCTACTCAAGCGGGAGGGAGGGCAGATACGCAGTATTTT. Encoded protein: CSATQAGGRADTQYF.

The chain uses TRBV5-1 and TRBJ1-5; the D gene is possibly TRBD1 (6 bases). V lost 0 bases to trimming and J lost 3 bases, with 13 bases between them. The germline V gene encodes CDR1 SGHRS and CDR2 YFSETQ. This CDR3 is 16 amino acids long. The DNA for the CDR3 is TGCGCCAGCAGCTTGGAAGGGGGGTCAATCAATCAGCCCCAGCATTTT. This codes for CASSLEGGSINQPQHF.

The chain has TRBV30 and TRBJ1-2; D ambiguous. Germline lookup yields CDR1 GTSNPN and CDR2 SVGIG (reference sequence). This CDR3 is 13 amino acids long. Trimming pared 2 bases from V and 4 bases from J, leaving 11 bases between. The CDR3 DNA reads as TGTGCCTGGAGTTTAGAGCGGTCCTATGGCTACACCTTC. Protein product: CAWSLERSYGYTF.

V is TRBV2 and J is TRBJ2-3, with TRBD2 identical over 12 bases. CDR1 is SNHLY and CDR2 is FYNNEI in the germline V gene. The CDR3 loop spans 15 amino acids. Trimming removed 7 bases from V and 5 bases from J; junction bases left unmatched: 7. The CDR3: CASNPLAGGGDTQYF. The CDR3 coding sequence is TGTGCCAGCAACCCACTAGCGGGAGGTGGAGATACGCAGTATTTT.

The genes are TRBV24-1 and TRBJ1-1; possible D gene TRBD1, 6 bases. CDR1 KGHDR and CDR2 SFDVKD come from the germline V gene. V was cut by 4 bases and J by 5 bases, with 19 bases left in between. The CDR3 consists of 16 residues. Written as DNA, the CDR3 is TGTGCCACCAGTGAGGACAAACAGGGTGGTGAGACTGAAGCTTTCTTT. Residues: CATSEDKQGGETEAFF.

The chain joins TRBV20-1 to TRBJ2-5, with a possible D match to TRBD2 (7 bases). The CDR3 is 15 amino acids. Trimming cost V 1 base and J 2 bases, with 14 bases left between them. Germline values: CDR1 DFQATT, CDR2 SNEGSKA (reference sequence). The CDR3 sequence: CSARGGGQSQETQYF. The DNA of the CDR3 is TGCAGTGCTAGAGGGGGGGGGCAGTCTCAAGAGACCCAGTACTTC.

The CDR3 protein is CASSLYPRGSSGNTIYF. The CDR3 region has the DNA TGTGCCAGCAGCTTATACCCTCGGGGCTCATCTGGAAACACCATATATTTT. The chain employs TRBV11-2 and TRBJ1-3, with D maybe TRBD1 (5 bases). Germline V gene data show CDR1 as SGHAT and CDR2 as FQNNGV. The V end was cut by 2 bases, the J end by 1 base, with 15 bases between. There are 17 residues in the CDR3.

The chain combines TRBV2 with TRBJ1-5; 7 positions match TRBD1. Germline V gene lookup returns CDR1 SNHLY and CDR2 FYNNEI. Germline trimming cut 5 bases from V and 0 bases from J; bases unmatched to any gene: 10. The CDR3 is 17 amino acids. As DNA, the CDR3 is TGTGCCAGCAGTACTTCCGGACAGGTGAATAGCAATCAGCCCCAGCATTTT. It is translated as CASSTSGQVNSNQPQHF.

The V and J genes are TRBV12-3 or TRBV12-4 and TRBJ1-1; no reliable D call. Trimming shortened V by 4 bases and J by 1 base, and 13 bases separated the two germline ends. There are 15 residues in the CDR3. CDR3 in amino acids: CASSSLGRGNTEAFF. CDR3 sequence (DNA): TGTGCCAGCAGTTCTCTCGGCCGGGGGAACACTGAAGCTTTCTTT.

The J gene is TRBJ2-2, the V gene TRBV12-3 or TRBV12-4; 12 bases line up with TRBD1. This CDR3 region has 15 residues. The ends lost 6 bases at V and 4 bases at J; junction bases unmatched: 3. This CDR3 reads CASRMGQGATGELFF. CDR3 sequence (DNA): TGTGCCAGCAGGATGGGACAGGGGGCCACCGGGGAGCTGTTTTTT.

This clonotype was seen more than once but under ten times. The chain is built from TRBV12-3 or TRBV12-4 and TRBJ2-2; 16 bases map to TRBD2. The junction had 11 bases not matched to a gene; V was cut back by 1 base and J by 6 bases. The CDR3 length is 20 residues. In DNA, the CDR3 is TGTGCCAGCAGTTTAGTAGCACCAGGGACTAGCGGGAGGGCCGCCGGGGAGCTGTTTTTT. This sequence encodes CASSLVAPGTSGRAAGELFF.

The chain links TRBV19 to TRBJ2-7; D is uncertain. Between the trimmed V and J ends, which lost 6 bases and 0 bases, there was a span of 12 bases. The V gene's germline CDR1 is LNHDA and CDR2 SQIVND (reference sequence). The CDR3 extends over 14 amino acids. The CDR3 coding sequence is TGTGCCAGTAGCTCGTTGGCACCCTCCTACGAGCAGTACTTC. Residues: CASSSLAPSYEQYF. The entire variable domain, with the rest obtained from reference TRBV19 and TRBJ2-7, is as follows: DGGITQSPKYLFRKEGQNVTLSCEQNLNHDAMYWYRQDPGQGLRLIYYSQIVNDFQKGDIAEGYSVSREKKESFPLTVTSAQKNPTAFYLCASSSLAPSYEQYFGPGTRLTVT.

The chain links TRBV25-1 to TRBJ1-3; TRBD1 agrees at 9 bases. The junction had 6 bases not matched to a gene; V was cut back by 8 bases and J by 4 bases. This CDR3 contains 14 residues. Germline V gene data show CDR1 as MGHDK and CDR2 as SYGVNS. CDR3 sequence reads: CASRGQGSGNTIYF. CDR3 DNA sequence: TGTGCCAGCCGGGGACAGGGATCAGGAAACACCATATATTTT.

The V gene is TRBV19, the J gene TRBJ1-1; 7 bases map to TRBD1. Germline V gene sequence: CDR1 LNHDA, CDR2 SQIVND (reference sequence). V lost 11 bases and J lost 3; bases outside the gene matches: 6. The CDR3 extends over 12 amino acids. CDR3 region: CAARDRYTEAFF. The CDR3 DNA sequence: TGTGCCGCTAGGGACAGATACACTGAAGCTTTCTTT. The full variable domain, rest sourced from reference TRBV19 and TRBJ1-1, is DGGITQSPKYLFRKEGQNVTLSCEQNLNHDAMYWYRQDPGQGLRLIYYSQIVNDFQKGDIAEGYSVSREKKESFPLTVTSAQKNPTAFYLCAARDRYTEAFFGQGTRLTVV.

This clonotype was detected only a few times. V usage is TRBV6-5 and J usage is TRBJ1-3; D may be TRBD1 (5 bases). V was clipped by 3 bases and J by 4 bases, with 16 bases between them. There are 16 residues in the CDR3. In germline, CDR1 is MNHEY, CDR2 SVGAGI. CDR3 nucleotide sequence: TGTGCCAGCAGTTATGCACGTTGGGGACTCGGAAACACCATATATTTT. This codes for CASSYARWGLGNTIYF.

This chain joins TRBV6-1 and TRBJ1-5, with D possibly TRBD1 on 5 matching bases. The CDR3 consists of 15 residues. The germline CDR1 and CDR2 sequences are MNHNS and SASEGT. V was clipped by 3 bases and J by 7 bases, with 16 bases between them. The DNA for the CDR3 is TGTGCCAGCAGTGAGGGGGGGACGGGCAGCCAGCCCCAGCATTTT. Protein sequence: CASSEGGTGSQPQHF.

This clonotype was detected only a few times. Written as DNA, the CDR3 is TGTGCCAGCAGCCCTTTGGGGTTGGGTCAGCCCCAGCATTTT. It translates to CASSPLGLGQPQHF. V is TRBV7-2 and J is TRBJ1-5; no clear D gene. V was cut by 5 bases and J by 6 bases, with 14 bases left in between. The CDR3 spans 14 residues. Germline V gives CDR1 SGHTA, CDR2 FQGNSA.

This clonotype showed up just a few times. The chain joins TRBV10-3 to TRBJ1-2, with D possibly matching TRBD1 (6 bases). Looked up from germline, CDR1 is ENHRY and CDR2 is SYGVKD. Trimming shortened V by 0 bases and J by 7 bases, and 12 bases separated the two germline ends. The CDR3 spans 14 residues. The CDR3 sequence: CAISESIRGFGYTF. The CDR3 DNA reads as TGTGCCATCAGTGAGTCAATCAGGGGCTTTGGCTACACCTTC.

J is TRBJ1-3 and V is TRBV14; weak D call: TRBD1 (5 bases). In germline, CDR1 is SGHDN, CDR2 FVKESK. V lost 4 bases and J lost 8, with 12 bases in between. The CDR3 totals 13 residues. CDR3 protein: CASSRGLGDTIYF. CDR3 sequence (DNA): TGTGCCAGCAGCCGGGGCTTGGGGGACACCATATATTTT.

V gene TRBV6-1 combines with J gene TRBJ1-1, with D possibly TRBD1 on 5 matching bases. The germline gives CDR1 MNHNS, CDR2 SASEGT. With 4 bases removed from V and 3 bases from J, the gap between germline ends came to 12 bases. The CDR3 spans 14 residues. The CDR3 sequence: CASSASTVYTEAFF. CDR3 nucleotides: TGTGCCAGCAGTGCCTCGACAGTCTACACTGAAGCTTTCTTT.

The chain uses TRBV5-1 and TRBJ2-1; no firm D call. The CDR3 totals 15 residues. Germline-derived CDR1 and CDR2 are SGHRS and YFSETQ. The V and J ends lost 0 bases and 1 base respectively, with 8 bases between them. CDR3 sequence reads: CASSLEMASYNEQFF. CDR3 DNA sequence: TGCGCCAGCAGCTTGGAAATGGCTTCCTACAATGAGCAGTTCTTC.

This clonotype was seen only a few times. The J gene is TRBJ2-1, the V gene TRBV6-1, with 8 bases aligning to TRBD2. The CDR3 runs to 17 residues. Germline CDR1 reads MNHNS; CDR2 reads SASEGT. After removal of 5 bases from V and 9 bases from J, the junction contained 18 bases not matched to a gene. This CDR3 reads CASSPSLETSVGGEQFF. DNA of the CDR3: TGTGCCAGCAGTCCGTCTTTGGAGACTAGCGTGGGGGGTGAGCAGTTCTTC.

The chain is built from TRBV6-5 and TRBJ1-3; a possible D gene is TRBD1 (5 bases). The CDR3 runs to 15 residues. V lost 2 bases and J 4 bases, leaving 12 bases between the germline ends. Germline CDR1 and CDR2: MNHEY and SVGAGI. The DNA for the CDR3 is TGTGCCAGCAGTTACGGGCAGGGTAACGGAAACACCATATATTTT. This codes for CASSYGQGNGNTIYF.

The CDR3 region has the DNA TGTGCCAGCAGGCTAACTGGGACTGAAGCTTTCTTT. The encoded protein is CASRLTGTEAFF. This chain joins TRBV28 and TRBJ1-1, with no clear D. The germline V and J ends were trimmed by 6 bases and 5 bases, with 10 bases remaining between them. This CDR3 comprises 12 residues. CDR1 is MDHEN, CDR2 SYDVKM, per germline.